This T cell receptor beta chain was obtained from a study of T cells after yellow fever vaccination. Points from the study as a whole: Bulk-population clonotypes that are abundant could appear as contaminants in FACS-sorted repertoires. Clones that expanded after primary vaccination mostly reappeared after the booster (over 95% CD4, 70% to 90% CD8).

With V trimmed by 2 bases and J by 4 bases, 4 bases remained unmatched. This CDR3 region has 16 residues. The germline V gene encodes CDR1 MNHEY and CDR2 SVGEGT. This clonotype was recorded at least ten times. Via MiXCR, TCRdb re-called the 5' RACE reads, giving one row per CDR3 protein. The sample records 11,000 to 15,000 distinct CDR3 sequences, 7.3% being singletons. The chain couples TRBV6-2 or TRBV6-3 to TRBJ2-1; 11 bases agree with TRBD2. Sample: PBMCs, either bulk or a sorted T-cell subset (CD4+, CD8+, memory, or dextramer-sorted; not recorded which), taken on the day of the yellow fever booster vaccination. This receptor was obtained from a man aged 18 to 35 who received the YFV17D yellow fever vaccine. Here the CDR3 DNA reads TGTGCCAGCAGTTACCTAGCGGGGGGTATATACAATGAGCAGTTCTTC. Its translation: CASSYLAGGIYNEQFF.